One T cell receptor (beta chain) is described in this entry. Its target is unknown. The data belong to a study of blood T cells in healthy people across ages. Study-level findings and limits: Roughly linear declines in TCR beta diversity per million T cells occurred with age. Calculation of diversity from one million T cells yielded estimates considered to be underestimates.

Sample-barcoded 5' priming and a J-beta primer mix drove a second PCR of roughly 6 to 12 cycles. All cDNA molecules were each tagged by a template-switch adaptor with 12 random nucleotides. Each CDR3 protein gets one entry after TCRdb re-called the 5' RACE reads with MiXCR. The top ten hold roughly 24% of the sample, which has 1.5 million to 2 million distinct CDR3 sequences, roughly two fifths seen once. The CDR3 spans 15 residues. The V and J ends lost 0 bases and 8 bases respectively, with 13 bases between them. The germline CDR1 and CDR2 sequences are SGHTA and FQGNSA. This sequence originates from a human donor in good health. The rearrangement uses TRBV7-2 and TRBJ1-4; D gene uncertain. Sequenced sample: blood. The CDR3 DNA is TGTGCCAGCAGCTTAGCGATCTCGGACGGAGAAAAACTGTTTTTT. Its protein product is CASSLAISDGEKLFF.